This TCR beta chain is from a study of control samples from healthy donors and cancer patients. On this clone: Germline is not matched at one junction end, which may reflect a read error.

TCRdb's table, derived via immunoSEQ multiplex PCR, lists solely in-frame clones and lacks some. Among some 97,000 clones, roughly 84% were seen once, and the ten largest hold 18%. Germline V gene sequence: CDR1 MNHEY, CDR2 SVGAGI. The CDR3 totals 14 residues. The receptor's source is a woman aged 45-59 years in good health. This sequence joins TRBV6-5 and TRBJ1-1; no clear D. Sequenced material: blood. CDR3 residues: CASTYGRDNTEAFF. As DNA, the CDR3 is TGTGCCAGCACTTACGGGAGGGATAACACTGAAGCTTTCTTT.